Presented here are 25 T cell receptor beta chains from one specimen sequenced in a study of blood T cells in healthy people across ages. A J-beta primer mix and a sample-barcoded 5' primer were used in a second PCR of roughly 6 to 11 cycles. In TCRdb, the 5' RACE reads were re-called with MiXCR into one record per CDR3 protein. The sample consists of more than 1,400,000 distinct CDR3 sequences, 42% of them appearing once. The sequenced sample was blood. Receptors were obtained from a woman younger than 30 in good health.

As concerns this clonotype: This may come from a read error, since a much larger clone is one base off. The V gene is TRBV7-2, the J gene TRBJ2-7, with D unclear. Trimming removed 5 bases at V and 4 bases at J, with 12 bases between. Germline-derived CDR1 and CDR2 are SGHTA and FQGNSA. The CDR3 is 13 amino acids. The DNA of the CDR3 is TGTGCCAGCAGCGTAGGTCACTATTACGAGCAGTACTTC. The encoded protein is CASSVGHYYEQYF.

About this clonotype: One junction end disagrees with the germline gene, perhaps due to a read error. The chain couples TRBV7-2 to TRBJ2-1, with 12 bases fitting TRBD2. CDR1 and CDR2 from the germline V gene are SGHTA and FQGNSA. This CDR3 is 15 amino acids long. CDR3 bases: TGTGCCAGCAGCGTGACTAGCGGGGGATACAATGAGCGGTTCTTC. The encoded protein is CASSVTSGGYNERFF. Supplemented by reference TRBV7-2 and TRBJ2-1, the full variable domain reads GAGVSQSPSNKVTEKGKDVELRCDPISGHTALYWYRQSLGQGLEFLIYFQGNSAPDKSGLPSDRFSAERTGGSVSTLTIQRTQQEDSAVYLCASSVTSGGYNERFFGPGTRLTVL.

This clonotype was seen more than once but under ten times. The genes are TRBV7-8 and TRBJ2-3; no clear D. Trimming took 5 bases from V and 6 from J, leaving 9 bases between them. Germline V gene lookup returns CDR1 SGHVS and CDR2 FQNEAQ. This CDR3 is 12 amino acids long. CDR3 amino acids: CASSPFGDTQYF. The CDR3 DNA is TGTGCCAGCAGCCCCTTCGGGGATACGCAGTATTTT.

This clonotype occurred once. The rearrangement links TRBV7-9 to TRBJ1-1; D unresolved. Germline values: CDR1 SEHNR, CDR2 FQNEAQ (reference sequence). Trimming pared 5 bases from V and 8 bases from J, leaving 6 bases between. The CDR3 runs to 10 residues. CDR3 nucleotides: TGTGCCAGCAGCCTCCTAGAAGCTTTCTTT. Translating it yields CASSLLEAFF.

The chain has TRBV20-1 and TRBJ2-1, with D perhaps matching TRBD2 (5 bases). Trimming left V 1 base short and J 2 bases short, with 12 bases between. Germline V CDR1 and CDR2: DFQATT, SNEGSKA (reference sequence). The length of the CDR3 is 15 residues. This chain's CDR3 is CSARAKTGTYNEQFF. CDR3 coding DNA: TGCAGTGCTAGAGCAAAAACCGGGACCTACAATGAGCAGTTCTTC.

The chain carries TRBV15 and TRBJ1-5, with D possibly being TRBD1 (5 bases). This CDR3 region has 14 residues. The germline V and J ends were trimmed by 0 bases and 6 bases, with 9 bases remaining between them. Germline V gene sequence: CDR1 LNHNV, CDR2 YYDKDF (reference sequence). The CDR3: CATSREGVGQPQHF. Here the CDR3 DNA reads TGTGCCACCAGCAGAGAAGGGGTGGGTCAGCCCCAGCATTTT.

The genes are TRBV28 and TRBJ1-2; D gene unclear. Germline V gene lookup returns CDR1 MDHEN and CDR2 SYDVKM. CDR3 size: 14 residues. The V end was cut by 6 bases, the J end by 4 bases, with 15 bases between. The CDR3 region is CASSRRGAAYGYTF. DNA of the CDR3: TGTGCCAGCAGCCGTCGGGGTGCTGCCTATGGCTACACCTTC.

The chain uses TRBV12-3 or TRBV12-4 and TRBJ2-7; 8 positions match TRBD2. This CDR3 region has 19 residues. V gave up 1 base and J gave up 7 bases; unmatched junction bases: 21. CDR3 sequence reads: CASSLEVTSGSSQSNEQYF. The CDR3 bases are TGTGCCAGCAGTTTAGAGGTGACCAGCGGGAGTAGTCAAAGCAATGAGCAGTACTTC.

The rearrangement joins TRBV29-1 to TRBJ1-1; D not certain. Germline V gene sequence: CDR1 SQVTM, CDR2 ANQGSEA. V was shortened by 1 base and J by 10 bases, with 13 bases between the two germline ends. This CDR3 comprises 12 residues. The CDR3 bases are TGCAGCGTTGAAGGCGGTAAGCGGGGAGCTTTCTTT. Translation: CSVEGGKRGAFF.

This clonotype was seen a handful of times. The chain couples TRBV25-1 to TRBJ2-6, with D hard to call. Germline assignment: CDR1 MGHDK and CDR2 SYGVNS. V shed 3 bases and J shed 2 bases, with 2 bases lying between them. CDR3 length: 13 residues. CDR3 in DNA: TGTGCCAGCAGTGATCCTGGGGCCAACGTCCTGACTTTC. This codes for CASSDPGANVLTF.

V gene TRBV3-1 combines with J gene TRBJ2-7; either TRBD1 or TRBD2 may fit D (5 bases each). The end of the DNA fits TRBJ2-5 better, so the J call may be wrong. Germline V gene sequence: CDR1 LGHDT, CDR2 YNNKEL (reference sequence). The CDR3 length is 16 residues. CDR3 nucleotides: TGTGCCAGCAGCTATTCTACCGGGACGGCAACGGAGACCCAGTACTTC. This gives the protein CASSYSTGTATETQYF.

V gene TRBV6-1 combines with J gene TRBJ2-7, with TRBD1 identical over 7 bases. V gave up 2 bases and J gave up 2 bases; unmatched junction bases: 6. The germline gives CDR1 MNHNS, CDR2 SASEGT. The CDR3 is 15 residues long. CDR3 in DNA: TGTGCCAGCAGTGAACGGCAGGGGGTCCCCTACGAGCAGTACTTC. Amino acid sequence: CASSERQGVPYEQYF.

This clonotype was found a few times. This chain uses TRBV2 with TRBJ2-3; 10 bases are a match to TRBD1. The CDR3 loop spans 14 amino acids. Germline loops: CDR1 SNHLY, CDR2 FYNNEI. The junction had 5 bases not matched to a gene; V was cut back by 8 bases and J by 3 bases. The CDR3 spells CASRDRGETDTQYF. The CDR3 DNA reads as TGTGCCAGCCGGGACAGGGGAGAGACAGATACGCAGTATTTT.

This clonotype was recorded a few times. The gene calls are TRBV3-1 and TRBJ2-5; D is possibly TRBD1 (5 bases). The V and J ends lost 4 bases and 4 bases respectively, with 13 bases between them. CDR3 length: 14 amino acids. CDR1 is LGHDT and CDR2 is YNNKEL in the germline V gene (reference sequence). The CDR3 nucleotides are TGTGCCAGCAGCCCAAGGGGTGTAGGAGAGACCCAGTACTTC. Protein sequence: CASSPRGVGETQYF.

The V and J genes are TRBV12-3 or TRBV12-4 and TRBJ2-1; the D gene could be TRBD1 or TRBD2 (5 bases each). CDR3 length: 14 amino acids. The V end lost 7 bases, the J end lost 2 bases, and 12 bases lay between the germline ends. CDR3 nucleotide sequence: TGTGCCAGCACTCGGGACGGCACCTACAATGAGCAGTTCTTC. It codes for CASTRDGTYNEQFF.

In this sample, this clonotype turned up a few times. V and J are TRBV2 and TRBJ2-1, with 11 bases matching TRBD2. V was pared by 1 base and J by 15 bases, with 8 bases of the junction left unmatched. The CDR3 is 14 residues long. Germline CDR1 reads SNHLY; CDR2 reads FYNNEI. This CDR3 is CASSEEGLAGGGFF. DNA for the CDR3: TGTGCCAGCAGTGAAGAGGGGCTAGCGGGAGGAGGGTTCTTC.

This clonotype was observed a handful of times. CDR3 coding DNA: TGTGCCAGCAGTTACCCCTCGGACAGAGGCTATGGCTACACCTTC. It codes for CASSYPSDRGYGYTF. The rearrangement joins TRBV6-5 to TRBJ1-2; TRBD1 is a possible D gene (6 bases). Trimming cost V 2 bases and J 4 bases, with 14 bases left between them. The CDR3 is made up of 15 amino acids. Germline values: CDR1 MNHEY, CDR2 SVGAGI.

The chain uses TRBV6-6 and TRBJ2-7; the match to TRBD1 covers 8 bases. Germline V gives CDR1 MNHNY, CDR2 SVGAGI (reference sequence). The junction had 13 bases not matched to a gene; V was cut back by 4 bases and J by 2 bases. This CDR3 spans 17 amino acids. This CDR3 is CASSFFIGQGLAYEQYF. CDR3 nucleotide sequence: TGTGCCAGCAGTTTCTTCATCGGACAGGGCCTGGCCTACGAGCAGTACTTC.

Only one count was recorded for this clonotype. The V gene is TRBV28, the J gene TRBJ2-7; TRBD1 matches 10 bases. This CDR3 comprises 17 residues. V was pared by 4 bases and J by 0 bases, with 9 bases of the junction left unmatched. Germline values: CDR1 MDHEN, CDR2 SYDVKM. This chain's CDR3 is CASSSGQGNLSSYEQYF. The CDR3 region has the DNA TGTGCCAGCAGTTCGGGACAGGGGAACCTAAGCTCCTACGAGCAGTACTTC.

This clonotype was seen only once. This chain links TRBV28 with TRBJ2-1; 10 positions match TRBD2. This CDR3 is built from 15 residues. Germline lookup yields CDR1 MDHEN and CDR2 SYDVKM. The V segment lost 7 bases and the J segment 4 bases; nucleotides outside the gene matches: 7. CDR3 in DNA: TGTGCCAGCACCAACCCGGGACTAGCGTACAATGAGCAGTTCTTC. Translating gives CASTNPGLAYNEQFF.

The chain combines TRBV6-5 with TRBJ2-3; 12 bases fit TRBD2. CDR3 size: 20 residues. V was clipped by 4 bases and J by 0 bases; unmatched bases: 14. Germline V gene sequence: CDR1 MNHEY, CDR2 SVGAGI. The CDR3 DNA reads as TGTGCCAGCAGTTCTCCTAGCGGGGGGGACGGTTTTGTTAGCACAGATACGCAGTATTTT. Translated: CASSSPSGGDGFVSTDTQYF.

The chain couples TRBV7-9 to TRBJ1-2; D unclear. The V end lost 11 bases, the J end lost 0 bases, and 28 bases lay between the germline ends. Germline CDR1 and CDR2: SEHNR and FQNEAQ (reference sequence). The CDR3 length is 18 residues. This CDR3 reads CAGGLALERVKANYGYTF. CDR3 nucleotides: TGTGCCGGCGGCTTAGCGTTAGAGAGGGTGAAGGCTAACTATGGCTACACCTTC.

J is TRBJ2-3 and V is TRBV15; D is undetermined. This CDR3 comprises 13 residues. Trimming removed 0 bases at V and 6 bases at J, with 7 bases between. The germline V gene has CDR1 LNHNV and CDR2 YYDKDF (reference sequence). The CDR3 here is CATSRDPPDTQYF. The CDR3 region has the DNA TGTGCCACCAGCAGAGACCCCCCGGATACGCAGTATTTT.

V and J are TRBV2 and TRBJ2-7, with TRBD2 matching 7 bases. CDR3 length equals 16 residues. The V gene's germline CDR1 is SNHLY and CDR2 FYNNEI. V dropped 4 bases and J dropped 7; count of bases not matched to a gene: 16. The DNA of the CDR3 is TGTGCCAGCAGTGCGCGAGCGGGACTGGTTAACAATGAGCAGTACTTC. This sequence encodes CASSARAGLVNNEQYF.

The V and J genes are TRBV7-2 and TRBJ2-7; D not certain. This CDR3 is 13 amino acids long. Between the trimmed V and J ends, which lost 4 bases and 2 bases, there was a span of 9 bases. Germline CDR1 reads SGHTA; CDR2 reads FQGNSA. CDR3 amino acids: CASSSSATYEQYF. CDR3 sequence (DNA): TGTGCCAGCAGCTCGTCCGCCACCTACGAGCAGTACTTC.